This TCR beta chain derives from a study of blood T cell repertoires in COVID-19. With V trimmed by 2 bases and J by 4 bases, 10 bases remained unmatched. Germline V gene lookup returns CDR1 SGHRS and CDR2 YFSETQ. The CDR3 has 17 amino acids. Original processing notes: Reference gene primer amplification yielded estimated nucleated cell counts. The assay was immunoSEQ multiplex PCR, and TCRdb's table has in-frame clones only and misses some. V, J and clone size were drawn from that table, and D and trimming were deduced from the DNA. This table holds about 300,000 clones, 89% found once. The specimen was PBMCs or T cells enriched from blood (not recorded which). This clonotype was sampled from a woman in her fifties or sixties who had been exposed to COVID-19. The chain combines TRBV5-1 with TRBJ2-7; 12 bases are shared with TRBD2. The CDR3 loop reads CASSFSSGGAEKYEQYF. CDR3 nucleotide sequence: TGCGCCAGCAGCTTTTCTAGCGGGGGGGCTGAAAAGTACGAGCAGTACTTC.